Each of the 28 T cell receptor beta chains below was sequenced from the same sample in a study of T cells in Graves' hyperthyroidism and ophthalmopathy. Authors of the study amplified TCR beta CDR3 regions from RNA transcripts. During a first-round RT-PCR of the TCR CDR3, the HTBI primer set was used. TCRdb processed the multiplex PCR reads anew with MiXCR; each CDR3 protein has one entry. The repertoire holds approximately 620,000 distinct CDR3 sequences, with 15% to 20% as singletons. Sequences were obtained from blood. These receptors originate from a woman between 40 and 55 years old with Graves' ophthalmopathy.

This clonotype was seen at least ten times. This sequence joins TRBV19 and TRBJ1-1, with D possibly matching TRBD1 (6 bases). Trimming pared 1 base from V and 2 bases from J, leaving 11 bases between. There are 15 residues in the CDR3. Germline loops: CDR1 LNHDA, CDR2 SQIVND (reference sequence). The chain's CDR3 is CASSIGDRINTEAFF. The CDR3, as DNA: TGTGCCAGTAGTATAGGAGACAGGATCAACACTGAAGCTTTCTTT.

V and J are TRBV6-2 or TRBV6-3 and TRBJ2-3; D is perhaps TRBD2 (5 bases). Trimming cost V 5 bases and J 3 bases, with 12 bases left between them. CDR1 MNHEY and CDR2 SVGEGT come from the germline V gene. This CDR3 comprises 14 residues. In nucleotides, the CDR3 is TGTGCCAGCAGTCGACTACAACTAACAGATACGCAGTATTTT. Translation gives CASSRLQLTDTQYF.

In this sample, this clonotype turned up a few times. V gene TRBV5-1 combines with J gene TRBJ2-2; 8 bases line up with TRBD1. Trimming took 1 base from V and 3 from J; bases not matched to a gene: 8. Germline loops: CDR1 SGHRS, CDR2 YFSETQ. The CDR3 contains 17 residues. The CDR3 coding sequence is TGCGCCAGCAGCTTGATAGGACAGGGCTTTGACACCGGGGAGCTGTTTTTT. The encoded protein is CASSLIGQGFDTGELFF. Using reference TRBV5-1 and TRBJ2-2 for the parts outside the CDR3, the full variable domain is KAGVTQTPRYLIKTRGQQVTLSCSPISGHRSVSWYQQTPGQGLQFLFEYFSETQRNKGNFPGRFSGRQFSNSRSEMNVSTLELGDSALYLCASSLIGQGFDTGELFFGEGSRLTVL.

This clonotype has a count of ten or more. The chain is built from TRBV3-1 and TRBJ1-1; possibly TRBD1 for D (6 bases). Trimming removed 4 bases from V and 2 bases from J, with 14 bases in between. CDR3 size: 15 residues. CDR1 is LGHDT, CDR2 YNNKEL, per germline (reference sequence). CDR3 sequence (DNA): TGTGCCAGCAGCCGCGCGGGGGCCCGAAACACTGAAGCTTTCTTT. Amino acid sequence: CASSRAGARNTEAFF.

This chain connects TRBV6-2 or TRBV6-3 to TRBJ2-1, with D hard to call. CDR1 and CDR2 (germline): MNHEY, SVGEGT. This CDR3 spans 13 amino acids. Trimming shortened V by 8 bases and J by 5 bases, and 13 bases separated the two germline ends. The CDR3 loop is CASRPPSNNEQFF. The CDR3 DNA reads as TGTGCCAGCCGCCCCCCGAGCAACAATGAGCAGTTCTTC.

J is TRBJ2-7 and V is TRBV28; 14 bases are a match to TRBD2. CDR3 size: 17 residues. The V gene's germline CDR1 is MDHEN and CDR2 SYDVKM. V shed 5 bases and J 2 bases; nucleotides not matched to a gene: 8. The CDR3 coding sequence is TGTGCCAGCAGTCCGGGGACTAGCGGGAGTGGGCCCTACGAGCAGTACTTC. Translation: CASSPGTSGSGPYEQYF.

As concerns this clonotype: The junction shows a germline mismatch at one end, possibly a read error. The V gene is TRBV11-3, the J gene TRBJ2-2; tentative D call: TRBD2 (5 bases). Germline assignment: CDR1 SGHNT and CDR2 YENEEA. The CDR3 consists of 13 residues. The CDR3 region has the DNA TGTGCCAGCGTATCCGGGAACAACGGGGAGCTGTTTTTT. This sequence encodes CASVSGNNGELFF.

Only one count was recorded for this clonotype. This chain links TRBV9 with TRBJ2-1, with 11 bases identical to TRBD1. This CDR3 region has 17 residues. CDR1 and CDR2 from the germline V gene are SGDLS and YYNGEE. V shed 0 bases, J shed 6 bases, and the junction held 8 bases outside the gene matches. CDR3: CASSVAPTGTGGNEQFF. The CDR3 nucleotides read TGTGCCAGCAGCGTAGCTCCAACCGGGACAGGGGGCAATGAGCAGTTCTTC.

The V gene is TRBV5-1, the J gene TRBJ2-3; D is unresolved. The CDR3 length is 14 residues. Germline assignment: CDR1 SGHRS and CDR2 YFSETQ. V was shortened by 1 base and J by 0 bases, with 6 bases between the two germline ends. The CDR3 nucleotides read TGCGCCAGCAGCTTGCAAGTAAGCACAGATACGCAGTATTTT. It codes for CASSLQVSTDTQYF.

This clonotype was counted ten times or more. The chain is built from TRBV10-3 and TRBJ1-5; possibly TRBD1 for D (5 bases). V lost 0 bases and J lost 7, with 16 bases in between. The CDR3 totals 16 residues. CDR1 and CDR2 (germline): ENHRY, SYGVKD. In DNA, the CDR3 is TGTGCCATCAGTGAGTCGACGGGGGGATCGGGGCAGCCCCAGCATTTT. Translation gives CAISESTGGSGQPQHF.

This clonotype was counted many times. DNA of the CDR3: TGTGCCAGCGGCTACGAGCAGTACTTC. Amino acids: CASGYEQYF. The chain employs TRBV27 and TRBJ2-7, with unresolved D. Trimming took 8 bases from V and 3 from J, leaving 2 bases between them. The CDR3 length is 9 residues. Germline CDR1 MNHEY, CDR2 SMNVEV (reference sequence).

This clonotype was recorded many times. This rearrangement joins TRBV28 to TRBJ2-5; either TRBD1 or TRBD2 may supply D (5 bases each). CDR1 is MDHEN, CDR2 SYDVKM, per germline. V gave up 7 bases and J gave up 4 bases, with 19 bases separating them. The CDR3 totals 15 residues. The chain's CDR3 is CASTAGQARGETQYF. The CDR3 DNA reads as TGTGCCAGCACCGCTGGACAAGCCCGGGGAGAGACCCAGTACTTC. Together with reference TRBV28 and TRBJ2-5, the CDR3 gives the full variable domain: DVKVTQSSRYLVKRTGEKVFLECVQDMDHENMFWYRQDPGLGLRLIYFSYDVKMKEKGDIPEGYSVSREKKERFSLILESASTNQTSMYLCASTAGQARGETQYFGPGTRLLVL.

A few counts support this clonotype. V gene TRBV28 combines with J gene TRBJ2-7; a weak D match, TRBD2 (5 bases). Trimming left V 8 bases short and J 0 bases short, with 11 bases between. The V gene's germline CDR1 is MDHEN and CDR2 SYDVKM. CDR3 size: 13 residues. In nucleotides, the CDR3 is TGTGCCAGCTTCACCGGGAACTCCTACGAGCAGTACTTC. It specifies CASFTGNSYEQYF.

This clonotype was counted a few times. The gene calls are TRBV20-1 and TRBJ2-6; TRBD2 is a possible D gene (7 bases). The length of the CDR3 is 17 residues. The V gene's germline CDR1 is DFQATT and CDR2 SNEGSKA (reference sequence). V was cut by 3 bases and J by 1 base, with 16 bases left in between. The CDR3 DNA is TGCAGTGCTAGTGGTGGGGGGGCCGATTCTGGGGCCAACGTCCTGACTTTC. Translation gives CSASGGGADSGANVLTF.

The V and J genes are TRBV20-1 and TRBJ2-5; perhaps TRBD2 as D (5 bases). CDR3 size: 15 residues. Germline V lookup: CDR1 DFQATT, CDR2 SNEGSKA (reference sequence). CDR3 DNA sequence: TGCTCAGTCCTGGGGAGAGATAACCTTTTGGAGACCCAGTACTTC. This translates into CSVLGRDNLLETQYF.

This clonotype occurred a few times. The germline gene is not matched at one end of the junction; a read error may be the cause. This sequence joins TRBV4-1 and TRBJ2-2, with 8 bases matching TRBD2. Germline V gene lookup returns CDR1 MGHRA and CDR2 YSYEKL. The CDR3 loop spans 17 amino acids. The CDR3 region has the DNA TGTGCCAGCAGCCACCCAATGGGGACTAGTTGGTCCGGGGAGCTGTTTTTT. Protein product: CASSHPMGTSWSGELFF.

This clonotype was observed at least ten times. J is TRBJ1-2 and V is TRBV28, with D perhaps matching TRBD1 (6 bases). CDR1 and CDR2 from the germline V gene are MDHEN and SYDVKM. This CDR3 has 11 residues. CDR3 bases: TGTGCGGGACAAACTAACTATGGCTACACCTTC. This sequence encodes CAGQTNYGYTF.

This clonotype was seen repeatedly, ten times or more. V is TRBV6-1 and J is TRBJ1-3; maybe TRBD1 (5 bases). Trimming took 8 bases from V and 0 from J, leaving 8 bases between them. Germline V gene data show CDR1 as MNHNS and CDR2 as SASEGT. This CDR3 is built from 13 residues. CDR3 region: CASRTSSGNTIYF. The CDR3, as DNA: TGTGCCAGCCGGACAAGCTCTGGAAACACCATATATTTT.

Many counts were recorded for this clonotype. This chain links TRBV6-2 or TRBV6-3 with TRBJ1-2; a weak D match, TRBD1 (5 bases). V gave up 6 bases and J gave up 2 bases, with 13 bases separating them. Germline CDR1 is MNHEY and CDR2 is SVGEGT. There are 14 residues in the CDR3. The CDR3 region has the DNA TGTGCCAGCAGACCAGGGACTGTGAACTATGGCTACACCTTC. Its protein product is CASRPGTVNYGYTF.

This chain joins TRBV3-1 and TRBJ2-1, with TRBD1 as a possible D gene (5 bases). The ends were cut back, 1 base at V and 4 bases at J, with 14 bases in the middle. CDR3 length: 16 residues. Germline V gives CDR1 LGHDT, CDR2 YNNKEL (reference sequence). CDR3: CASSQGRQKNYNEQFF. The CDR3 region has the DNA TGTGCCAGCAGCCAAGGGCGACAGAAGAATTACAATGAGCAGTTCTTC.

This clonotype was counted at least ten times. The CDR3 DNA reads as TGTGCCTGTACGCAGGGGCGAAGCACAGATACGCAGTATTTT. It encodes CACTQGRSTDTQYF. The rearrangement links TRBV30 to TRBJ2-3; tentative D call: TRBD1 (6 bases). The germline V and J ends were trimmed by 6 bases and 0 bases, with 13 bases remaining between them. The CDR3 has 14 amino acids. CDR1 is GTSNPN, CDR2 SVGIG, per germline (reference sequence).

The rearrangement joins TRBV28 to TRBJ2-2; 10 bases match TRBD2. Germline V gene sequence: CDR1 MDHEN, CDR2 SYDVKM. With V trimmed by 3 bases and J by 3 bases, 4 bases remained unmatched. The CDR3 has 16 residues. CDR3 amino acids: CASSFRTSGYTGELFF. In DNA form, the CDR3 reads TGTGCCAGCAGTTTCAGGACTAGCGGATACACCGGGGAGCTGTTTTTT.

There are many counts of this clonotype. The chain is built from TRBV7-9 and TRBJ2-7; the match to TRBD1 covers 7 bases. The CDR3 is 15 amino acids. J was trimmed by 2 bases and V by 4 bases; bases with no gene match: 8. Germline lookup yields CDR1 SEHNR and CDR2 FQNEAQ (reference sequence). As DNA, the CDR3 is TGTGCCAGCAGCTCCCCCGGGACAGCACCCTACGAGCAGTACTTC. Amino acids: CASSSPGTAPYEQYF.

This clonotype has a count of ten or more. CDR3 residues: CASSLERGLAGVADTQYF. Written as DNA, the CDR3 is TGTGCCAGCAGCTTAGAGAGGGGACTAGCGGGAGTTGCGGATACGCAGTATTTT. The chain is built from TRBV7-3 and TRBJ2-3; the match to TRBD2 covers 14 bases. In germline, CDR1 is SGHTA, CDR2 FQGTGA. CDR3 length: 18 amino acids. V gave up 2 bases and J gave up 6 bases; unmatched junction bases: 10.

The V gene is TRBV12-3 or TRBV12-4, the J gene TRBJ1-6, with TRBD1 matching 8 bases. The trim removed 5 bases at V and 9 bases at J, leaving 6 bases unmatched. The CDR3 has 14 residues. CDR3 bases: TGTGCCAGCAGTACCGGACAGGGAAGTTCACCCCTCCACTTT. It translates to CASSTGQGSSPLHF.

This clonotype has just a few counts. CDR3 nucleotides: TGTGCCAGCAGGTCGGGAATCTATGGCTACACCTTC. The encoded protein is CASRSGIYGYTF. The chain uses TRBV28 and TRBJ1-2; D remains unclear. Trimming left V 6 bases short and J 4 bases short, with 9 bases between. Germline assignment: CDR1 MDHEN and CDR2 SYDVKM. The CDR3 totals 12 residues.

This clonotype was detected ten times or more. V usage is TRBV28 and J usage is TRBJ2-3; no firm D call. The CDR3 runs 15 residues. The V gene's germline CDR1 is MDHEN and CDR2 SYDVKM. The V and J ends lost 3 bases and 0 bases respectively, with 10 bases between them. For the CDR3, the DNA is TGTGCCAGCAGTTTGTTTCAGGCTAGCACAGATACGCAGTATTTT. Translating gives CASSLFQASTDTQYF.

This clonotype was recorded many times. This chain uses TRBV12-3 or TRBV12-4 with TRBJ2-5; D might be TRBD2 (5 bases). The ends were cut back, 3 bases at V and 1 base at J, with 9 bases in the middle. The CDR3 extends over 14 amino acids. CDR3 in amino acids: CASSFQRVQETQYF. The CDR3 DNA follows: TGTGCCAGCAGTTTCCAGAGGGTCCAAGAGACCCAGTACTTC.